What follows are 29 T cell receptor beta chains derived from one specimen sequenced in a study of control samples from healthy donors and cancer patients. Only in-frame clones appear in the TCRdb table, and some are missing; sequencing was by immunoSEQ multiplex PCR. Counted here are 71,000 or so clones, over 85% occurring once; the ten biggest clones make up 15% to 20%. The sample was PBMCs. The origin of the receptors is a man aged 55 to 70 with lung cancer.

The chain is built from TRBV20-1 and TRBJ1-1; D is unresolved. V was clipped by 3 bases and J by 5 bases, with 13 bases between them. Germline-derived CDR1 and CDR2 are DFQATT and SNEGSKA (reference sequence). This CDR3 has 13 residues. The CDR3, as DNA: TGCAGTGCTAGTACCTACCTGGGGACTGAAGCTTTCTTT. Protein sequence: CSASTYLGTEAFF.

The gene calls are TRBV6-6 and TRBJ2-7; 12 bases align to TRBD2. The junction had 13 bases not matched to a gene; V was cut back by 7 bases and J by 0 bases. Looked up from germline, CDR1 is MNHNY and CDR2 is SVGAGI (reference sequence). The CDR3 contains 18 residues. In DNA form, the CDR3 reads TGTGCCAGCACTCGAAACAGGCTAGCGGGGGGGAGCTCCTACGAGCAGTACTTC. It is translated as CASTRNRLAGGSSYEQYF.

CDR3: CASSLEVYYGYTF. CDR3 sequence (DNA): TGTGCCAGCAGCTTAGAAGTTTACTATGGCTACACCTTC. The V call is TRBV7-2, the J call TRBJ1-2; no reliable D call. The germline gives CDR1 SGHTA, CDR2 FQGNSA. V dropped 1 base and J dropped 3 bases, with 6 bases sitting between them. This CDR3 is built from 13 residues.

The V call is TRBV7-8, the J call TRBJ1-1; TRBD1 is a possible D gene (5 bases). The V end lost 8 bases, the J end lost 4 bases, and 17 bases lay between the germline ends. Germline lookup yields CDR1 SGHVS and CDR2 FQNEAQ. The CDR3 contains 14 residues. CDR3 DNA: TGTGCCAGCCTCGGGGCCCTCTCAGGCACTGAAGCTTTCTTT. This codes for CASLGALSGTEAFF.

The sample holds a few counts of this clone. Other DNA sequences in the same sample also yield this CDR3. This chain links TRBV7-9 with TRBJ1-1; 8 positions agree with TRBD1. V trimming: 4 bases; J trimming: 4 bases; junction bases outside the gene matches: 2. CDR3 size: 13 residues. Germline CDR1 SEHNR, CDR2 FQNEAQ (reference sequence). As DNA, the CDR3 is TGTGCCAGCAGCTCACAGGGGGGCACTGAAGCTTTCTTT. Translated, it gives CASSSQGGTEAFF.

The gene calls are TRBV7-9 and TRBJ2-5; no clear D gene. Trimming left V 2 bases short and J 0 bases short, with 16 bases between. Germline V lookup: CDR1 SEHNR, CDR2 FQNEAQ (reference sequence). The CDR3 has 17 amino acids. DNA for the CDR3: TGTGCCAGCAGCTTATTTATCCACTCGAGGTACCAAGAGACCCAGTACTTC. Its protein product is CASSLFIHSRYQETQYF.

The gene calls are TRBV5-1 and TRBJ1-1; D might be TRBD1 (5 bases). Trimming stripped 0 bases from V and 1 base from J, with 10 bases between. Germline values: CDR1 SGHRS, CDR2 YFSETQ. The CDR3 has 15 residues. The DNA of the CDR3 is TGCGCCAGCAGCTTGGTGAACCAGGGGAACACTGAAGCTTTCTTT. This translates into CASSLVNQGNTEAFF.

This chain links TRBV5-1 with TRBJ2-3; TRBD1 matches at 9 bases. The CDR3 extends over 14 amino acids. The J segment lost 4 bases and the V segment lost 2 bases, leaving 2 bases of the junction unmatched. The V gene's germline CDR1 is SGHRS and CDR2 YFSETQ. The CDR3 protein is CASSLRDRADTQYF. CDR3 bases: TGCGCCAGCAGCTTAAGGGACAGGGCAGATACGCAGTATTTT.

The chain is built from TRBV11-3 and TRBJ2-5, with unresolved D. V was shortened by 1 base and J by 5 bases, with 17 bases between the two germline ends. The CDR3 spans 16 residues. The germline CDR1 and CDR2 sequences are SGHNT and YENEEA. In nucleotides, the CDR3 is TGTGCCAGCAGCTTAGGGCAGGCTACTTCACGGGAGACCCAGTACTTC. Its translation: CASSLGQATSRETQYF.

About this clone: One end of the junction does not line up with germline, which may come from a read error. This chain links TRBV7-3 with TRBJ1-1; D unresolved. Germline CDR1 and CDR2: SGHTA and FQGTGA. The CDR3 runs to 14 residues. The CDR3 loop is CASSLTTASTEAFF. As DNA, the CDR3 is TGTGCCAGCAGTTTAACGACTGCCTCCACTGAAGCTTTCTTT.

The chain links TRBV4-1 to TRBJ2-3; D may match TRBD1 or TRBD2 (5 bases each). CDR1 and CDR2 from the germline V gene are MGHRA and YSYEKL. Trimming removed 5 bases from V and 4 bases from J, with 16 bases in between. CDR3 length: 15 amino acids. The CDR3 DNA is TGCGCCAGCAGCTTCAGCGGTGGGGCCCCAGATACGCAGTATTTT. Translation gives CASSFSGGAPDTQYF.

The J gene is TRBJ2-3, the V gene TRBV18; a possible D gene is TRBD2 (7 bases). Per the germline V gene, CDR1 is KGHSH and CDR2 is LQKENI. V dropped 3 bases and J dropped 6 bases, with 10 bases sitting between them. There are 13 residues in the CDR3. The CDR3: CASSPGGGDTQYF. The CDR3 coding sequence is TGTGCCAGCTCACCTGGCGGGGGCGATACGCAGTATTTT.

The chain carries TRBV3-1 (or the pseudogene TRBV3-2) and TRBJ2-1; 8 bases fit TRBD2. The CDR3 covers 16 residues. The germline V gene has CDR1 LGHDT and CDR2 YNNKEL (reference sequence). Trimming cost V 0 bases and J 6 bases; bases outside gene matches: 7. The DNA for the CDR3 is TGTGCCAGCAGCCAAGATCGAAATCGGGGGGGCAATGAGCAGTTCTTC. It codes for CASSQDRNRGGNEQFF.

This clone occurred a few times. The chain recombines TRBV7-8 with TRBJ1-1; D may be TRBD1 (5 bases). The germline V and J ends were trimmed by 3 bases and 10 bases, with 12 bases remaining between them. CDR1 SGHVS and CDR2 FQNEAQ come from the germline V gene. The CDR3 is 12 amino acids. Here the CDR3 reads CASSFDSRGAFF. CDR3 coding DNA: TGTGCCAGCAGCTTCGACAGTCGGGGAGCTTTCTTT.

The chain employs TRBV5-1 and TRBJ2-3; no clear D. The CDR3 is 14 residues long. Between the trimmed V and J ends, which lost 1 base and 2 bases, there was a span of 8 bases. Germline values: CDR1 SGHRS, CDR2 YFSETQ. CDR3 region: CASSLSSPTDTQYF. As DNA, the CDR3 is TGCGCCAGCAGCTTGAGTTCCCCCACAGATACGCAGTATTTT.

Notes on this clone: Its ends do not fully match the called genes, so a read error is possible. V is TRBV7-8 and J is TRBJ2-4, with D possibly matching TRBD2 (5 bases). Germline CDR1 reads SGHVS; CDR2 reads FQNEAQ. The CDR3 is made up of 12 amino acids. The CDR3 loop reads CASSLEGNIQYF. DNA of the CDR3: TGTGCGAGCAGCTTAGAGGGAAACATTCAGTACTTC.

V is TRBV10-1 and J is TRBJ1-2, with D maybe TRBD1 (5 bases). The V end was cut by 3 bases, the J end by 3 bases, with 8 bases between. The CDR3 is 13 residues long. CDR1 WNHNN and CDR2 SYGVQD come from the germline V gene (reference sequence). The CDR3 is CASSEGTDYGYTF. Here the CDR3 DNA reads TGCGCCAGCAGTGAAGGGACGGACTATGGCTACACCTTC.

V and J are TRBV7-2 and TRBJ2-3; D is uncertain. With 1 base removed from V and 4 bases from J, the gap between germline ends came to 12 bases. Germline lookup yields CDR1 SGHTA and CDR2 FQGNSA. The CDR3 extends over 15 amino acids. The DNA for the CDR3 is TGTGCCAGCAGCTTAGGCGGCCATCTCCCAGATACGCAGTATTTT. Encoded protein: CASSLGGHLPDTQYF.

The chain recombines TRBV5-4 with TRBJ2-1, with 8 bases identical to TRBD2. The germline V gene encodes CDR1 SGHNT and CDR2 YYREEE (reference sequence). V dropped 5 bases and J dropped 5; count of bases not matched to a gene: 9. CDR3 length equals 15 residues. As DNA, the CDR3 is TGTGCCAGCAGTCATACTAGCGGAAAGAACAATGAGCAGTTCTTC. It encodes CASSHTSGKNNEQFF.

The J gene is TRBJ1-5, the V gene TRBV7-3; the D is unclear. V lost 3 bases and J 5 bases, leaving 8 bases between the germline ends. Germline V gene data show CDR1 as SGHTA and CDR2 as FQGTGA. The CDR3 is made up of 13 amino acids. The CDR3 protein is CASSFSRDQPQHF. DNA of the CDR3: TGTGCCAGCAGCTTTAGTAGGGATCAGCCCCAGCATTTT.

The chain joins TRBV2 to TRBJ1-5; D gene ambiguous. The CDR3 covers 13 residues. CDR1 is SNHLY and CDR2 is FYNNEI in the germline V gene. Trimming left V 7 bases short and J 4 bases short, with 11 bases between. The CDR3 spells CASTGYRNQPQHF. For the CDR3, the DNA is TGTGCCAGCACGGGATATAGAAATCAGCCCCAGCATTTT.

The CDR3 spells CASSLTGQGYTGELFF. CDR3 bases: TGCGCCAGCAGCTTGACGGGACAGGGGTACACCGGGGAGCTGTTTTTT. The J gene is TRBJ2-2, the V gene TRBV5-1, with 10 bases fitting TRBD1. The J segment lost 3 bases and the V segment lost 1 base, leaving 3 bases of the junction unmatched. This CDR3 region has 16 residues. The germline gives CDR1 SGHRS, CDR2 YFSETQ.

V is TRBV24-1 and J is TRBJ2-3; D unresolved. The germline V gene has CDR1 KGHDR and CDR2 SFDVKD. This CDR3 spans 13 amino acids. Trimming cost V 5 bases and J 6 bases, with 11 bases left between them. DNA of the CDR3: TGTGCCACCAGTGGGCAGCCCAGCGATACGCAGTATTTT. Amino acid sequence: CATSGQPSDTQYF.

This sequence joins TRBV6-2 or TRBV6-3 and TRBJ2-3; 7 bases are shared with TRBD2. The V gene end was trimmed by 2 bases and the J gene end by 2 bases; junction bases not matched to a gene: 10. CDR1 and CDR2 (germline): MNHEY, SVGEGT. This CDR3 contains 17 residues. CDR3 in DNA: TGTGCCAGCAGTTACCCCTCGCGGGGGACTTCCACAGATACGCAGTATTTT. Its protein is CASSYPSRGTSTDTQYF.

This chain links TRBV6-5 with TRBJ2-7, with D possibly being TRBD1 (6 bases). Germline-derived CDR1 and CDR2 are MNHEY and SVGAGI. The CDR3 contains 14 residues. Trimming stripped 2 bases from V and 7 bases from J, with 15 bases between. This chain's CDR3 is CASSYQQGLFEQYF. The DNA for the CDR3 is TGTGCCAGCAGTTACCAACAGGGTTTGTTTGAGCAGTACTTC.

CDR3 residues: CASRYGTAGETQYF. The CDR3 region has the DNA TGTGCCAGCAGATACGGGACCGCGGGGGAGACCCAGTACTTC. The rearrangement joins TRBV3-1 (or the pseudogene TRBV3-2) to TRBJ2-5; D perhaps matches TRBD2 (6 bases). The germline V gene has CDR1 LGHDT and CDR2 YNNKEL (reference sequence). The germline V and J ends were trimmed by 6 bases and 5 bases, with 16 bases remaining between them. CDR3 length: 14 amino acids.

V usage is TRBV27 and J usage is TRBJ2-7, with 13 bases fitting TRBD2. V gave up 5 bases and J gave up 7 bases; unmatched junction bases: 8. Germline V gene lookup returns CDR1 MNHEY and CDR2 SMNVEV (reference sequence). There are 15 residues in the CDR3. The CDR3 DNA is TGTGCCAGCAGTATTACTAGCGGGGGGGCGAGGGAGCAGTACTTC. Its protein product is CASSITSGGAREQYF.

The chain is built from TRBV30 and TRBJ2-5; D ambiguous. Looked up from germline, CDR1 is GTSNPN and CDR2 is SVGIG (reference sequence). V shed 2 bases and J shed 2 bases, with 9 bases lying between them. The CDR3 has 13 residues. The CDR3 nucleotides are TGTGCCTGGAGTTCCCAGATACAAGAGACCCAGTACTTC. Translating it yields CAWSSQIQETQYF.

The chain couples TRBV6-1 to TRBJ1-1; D unclear. This CDR3 comprises 15 residues. The V gene lost 1 base and the J gene lost 0 bases, with 9 bases spanning the gap. CDR1 is MNHNS and CDR2 is SASEGT in the germline V gene. This CDR3 reads CASSEDVGLNTEAFF. DNA of the CDR3: TGTGCCAGCAGTGAAGATGTCGGATTGAACACTGAAGCTTTCTTT.